This TCR beta chain was recovered during a study of metastatic and nonmetastatic thyroid tumors. Turning to the study itself: The authors compared repertoires across blood and tumor or nodule tissue from malignant and benign thyroid patients.

Study observations and caveats: TCR beta diversity was reportedly significantly higher in malignant thyroid tumors than benign nodules, in blood and tumor.

Treatment of any kind had been given to no patient before thyroid surgery. This clone was recorded many times. The target antigen is unknown. Per germline, CDR1 MDHEN and CDR2 SYDVKM. The CDR3 sequence is 16 residues long. V was pared by 4 bases and J by 5 bases, with 8 bases of the junction left unmatched. Per the original data handling: The distant-metastasis classifier for papillary thyroid cancer was built from CDR3 differences across clinicopathological groups. TCRdb reprocessed the PCR reads via MiXCR. TCRdb, rather than the study authors, made the V and J calls. This sample yields around 25,000 clones, of which more than 13% are seen a single time; about 3.3% belongs to the top ten.

This TCR was recovered from a female donor with papillary thyroid cancer or a benign thyroid nodule (not recorded which). Some clones in this sample may be carry-over from other donors' samples. The sample comprised blood. The genes are TRBV28 and TRBJ2-5; 12 positions match TRBD2. The CDR3 region has the DNA TGTGCCAGCAGTTCCGGCGGACTAGCGGGGAAGGAGACCCAGTACTTC. Translating it yields CASSSGGLAGKETQYF. Using reference TRBV28 and TRBJ2-5 for the parts outside the CDR3, the full variable domain is DVKVTQSSRYLVKRTGEKVFLECVQDMDHENMFWYRQDPGLGLRLIYFSYDVKMKEKGDIPEGYSVSREKKERFSLILESASTNQTSMYLCASSSGGLAGKETQYFGPGTRLLVL.